The clone carrying this T cell receptor (beta chain) was seen ten or more times. Its cognate antigen is unknown. The sample belongs to a study of human T cells and chemical hapten exposure. The germline V and J ends were trimmed by 4 bases and 5 bases, with 12 bases remaining between them. CDR3 size: 12 residues. Germline V gene data show CDR1 as SQVTM and CDR2 as ANQGSEA. Attachment of unique molecular identifiers to individual cDNA molecules was performed in the library. TCRdb used MiXCR to reprocess the RACE reads, holding one entry per CDR3 protein. This table holds some 380,000 distinct CDR3 sequences, roughly 4.8% found once. Time point: patch test 1, 2 weeks after DPC sensitization. The treatment: therapeutic diphenylcyclopropenone sensitization with weekly scalp DPC. Blood, whole and unfractionated, served as the source for total RNA extraction. Findings and caveats of the study: Relative to control repertoires, expanded TCRs gave rise to significantly more large CDR3 similarity clusters.

The genes are TRBV29-1 and TRBJ2-7; perhaps D is TRBD1 or TRBD2 (6 bases each). Here the sequenced sample was whole blood, taken in connection with sensitization to the hapten diphenylcyclopropenone (DPC). The sequence came from a woman aged 45-59 years with alopecia areata. Some clones in this sample may be carry-over from other donors' samples. CDR3 sequence (DNA): TGCAGCGTTGTTGGGGGGCGGGACGAGCAGTACTTC. Protein: CSVVGGRDEQYF.